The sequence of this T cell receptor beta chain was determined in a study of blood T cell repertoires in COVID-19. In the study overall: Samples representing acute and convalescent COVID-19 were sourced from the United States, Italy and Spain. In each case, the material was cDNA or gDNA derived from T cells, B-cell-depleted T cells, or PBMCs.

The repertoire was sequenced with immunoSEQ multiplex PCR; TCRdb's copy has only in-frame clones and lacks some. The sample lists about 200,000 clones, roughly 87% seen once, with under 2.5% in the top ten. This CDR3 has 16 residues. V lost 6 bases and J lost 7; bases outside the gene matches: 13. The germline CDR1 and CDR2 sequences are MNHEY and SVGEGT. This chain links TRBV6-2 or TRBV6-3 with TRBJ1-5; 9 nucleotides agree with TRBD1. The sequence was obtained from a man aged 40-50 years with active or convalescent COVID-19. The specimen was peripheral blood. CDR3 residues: CASSRPGQGRGQPQHF. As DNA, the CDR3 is TGTGCCAGCAGCCGACCGGGACAGGGAAGAGGACAGCCCCAGCATTTT.